Following are 30 T cell receptor beta chains from one sample sequenced in a study of blood T cell repertoires in COVID-19. Profiling relied on immunoSEQ multiplex PCR, and the TCRdb table lists in-frame clones only, not all of them. The data contain 90,000 to 100,000 clones, about 89% of them singletons. The sequenced material came from peripheral blood. The receptor set was obtained from a man aged 45-65 years with acute or convalescent COVID-19.

The chain employs TRBV29-1 and TRBJ2-2; 13 bases match TRBD2. The CDR3 totals 17 residues. Germline trimming cut 6 bases from V and 5 bases from J; bases unmatched to any gene: 12. Germline V gene sequence: CDR1 SQVTM, CDR2 ANQGSEA. CDR3 region: CSVAHGLAGARTGELFF. The CDR3 coding sequence is TGCAGCGTCGCCCATGGACTAGCGGGAGCTAGGACCGGGGAGCTGTTTTTT.

This clone has just one count. The rearrangement joins TRBV5-6 to TRBJ2-2; tentative D call: TRBD2 (5 bases). Trimming stripped 0 bases from V and 6 bases from J, with 12 bases between. The CDR3 contains 15 residues. The germline CDR1 and CDR2 sequences are SGHDT and YYEEEE. CDR3 DNA: TGTGCCAGCAGCTTGGCCGCGACTACCCCCGGGGAGCTGTTTTTT. Protein product: CASSLAATTPGELFF.

The table lists this clone with a few counts. This chain uses TRBV7-9 with TRBJ1-5; 10 bases are shared with TRBD1. J lost 5 bases, V lost 1 base, and 5 bases had no gene match. CDR1 is SEHNR and CDR2 is FQNEAQ in the germline V gene (reference sequence). This CDR3 has 16 amino acids. The CDR3 bases are TGTGCCAGCAGCTTAGGATTGGGGACAGGGGATCAGCCCCAGCATTTT. It encodes CASSLGLGTGDQPQHF.

In this sample, this clone turned up a few times. The V gene is TRBV5-1, the J gene TRBJ2-7, with 10 bases aligning to TRBD1. The CDR3 loop spans 17 amino acids. The V and J ends lost 4 bases and 0 bases, in that order; junction bases with no gene match: 10. The germline CDR1 and CDR2 sequences are SGHRS and YFSETQ. CDR3 in DNA: TGCGCCAGCAGCGCCCCGGGACAGGGGACGAGCTCCTACGAGCAGTACTTC. This sequence encodes CASSAPGQGTSSYEQYF.

V and J are TRBV3-1 (or the pseudogene TRBV3-2) and TRBJ2-1, with D possibly TRBD2 on 5 matching bases. The CDR3 runs to 15 residues. V lost 5 bases and J lost 0, with 11 bases in between. The V gene's germline CDR1 is LGHDT and CDR2 YNNKEL (reference sequence). In DNA form, the CDR3 reads TGTGCCAGCAGCACGCGGAGGAGCTCCTACAATGAGCAGTTCTTC. Amino acid sequence: CASSTRRSSYNEQFF.

The chain uses TRBV19 and TRBJ1-5; D is ambiguous. V was cut by 5 bases and J by 3 bases, with 8 bases left in between. The CDR3 totals 13 residues. Germline assignment: CDR1 LNHDA and CDR2 SQIVND (reference sequence). CDR3 sequence: CASSPGFNQPQHF. The CDR3 DNA reads TGTGCCAGTAGTCCGGGGTTCAATCAGCCCCAGCATTTT.

The chain is built from TRBV9 and TRBJ2-1; perhaps TRBD1 as D (6 bases). V lost 0 bases and J 6 bases, leaving 25 bases between the germline ends. Germline CDR1 SGDLS, CDR2 YYNGEE. This CDR3 spans 19 amino acids. CDR3 sequence reads: CASSVGAGTLKLWGNEQFF. The CDR3 nucleotides are TGTGCCAGCAGCGTAGGGGCCGGGACACTAAAGTTGTGGGGCAATGAGCAGTTCTTC. The full variable domain, rest sourced from reference TRBV9 and TRBJ2-1, is DSGVTQTPKHLITATGQRVTLRCSPRSGDLSVYWYQQSLDQGLQFLIQYYNGEERAKGNILERFSAQQFPDLHSELNLSSLELGDSALYFCASSVGAGTLKLWGNEQFFGPGTRLTVL.

CDR3 sequence reads: CASSLGTGGLQPQHF. DNA for the CDR3: TGTGCCAGCAGCTTGGGGACAGGGGGTCTTCAGCCCCAGCATTTT. This chain connects TRBV7-9 to TRBJ1-5; the match to TRBD1 covers 11 bases. Trimming removed 3 bases from V and 6 bases from J; junction bases left unmatched: 4. There are 15 residues in the CDR3. In germline, CDR1 is SEHNR, CDR2 FQNEAQ (reference sequence).

The J gene is TRBJ2-5, the V gene TRBV6-6; a weak D match, TRBD2 (7 bases). The CDR3 spans 17 residues. Germline assignment: CDR1 MNHNY and CDR2 SVGAGI (reference sequence). V was clipped by 5 bases and J by 5 bases, with 24 bases between them. CDR3 bases: TGTGCCAGCAGTCCCCTGGGGGGGCGGAAGGGGACGGAGACCCAGTACTTC. Translating gives CASSPLGGRKGTETQYF.

A single count supports this clone. The chain carries TRBV12-5 and TRBJ2-7; 7 positions agree with TRBD2. The CDR3 runs to 14 residues. Trimming cost V 6 bases and J 7 bases; bases outside gene matches: 12. CDR1 is LGHNT and CDR2 is FRNRAP in the germline V gene. Here the CDR3 DNA reads TGTGCTAGTGGAAGTGGGACTACAAGTTGGGAGCAGTACTTC. Translating gives CASGSGTTSWEQYF.

V is TRBV11-2 and J is TRBJ2-3, with 7 bases identical to TRBD1. Germline CDR1 is SGHAT and CDR2 is FQNNGV. With 5 bases clipped from V and 1 base from J, the junction kept 12 bases outside the gene matches. This CDR3 has 17 residues. CDR3 bases: TGTGCCAGCAGCCAGGATCCTAGACAGGGACGCACAGATACGCAGTATTTT. This sequence encodes CASSQDPRQGRTDTQYF.

This clone occurred once. The rearrangement links TRBV11-2 to TRBJ2-1; the D is unclear. The ends were cut back, 0 bases at V and 10 bases at J, with 16 bases in the middle. This CDR3 has 15 residues. Germline V gene sequence: CDR1 SGHAT, CDR2 FQNNGV. CDR3 amino acids: CASSLDQVGGREQFF. CDR3 nucleotides: TGTGCCAGCAGCTTAGATCAAGTCGGTGGTCGGGAGCAGTTCTTC.

This sequence joins TRBV5-1 and TRBJ1-5; 10 nucleotides match TRBD1. Germline CDR1 and CDR2: SGHRS and YFSETQ. CDR3 length equals 14 residues. With V trimmed by 4 bases and J by 7 bases, 5 bases remained unmatched. For the CDR3, the DNA is TGCGCCAGCAGCACGACAGGGGGCCAGCAGCCCCAGCATTTT. It specifies CASSTTGGQQPQHF.

This rearrangement joins TRBV12-5 to TRBJ2-2, with 7 nucleotides matching TRBD1. V lost 2 bases and J lost 8; bases outside the gene matches: 11. From germline, CDR1 is LGHNT and CDR2 FRNRAP. The CDR3 loop spans 16 amino acids. In nucleotides, the CDR3 is TGTGCTAGTGGTTTGTCTCCCCGACAGGGTATGGGGGAGCTGTTTTTT. Amino acid sequence: CASGLSPRQGMGELFF.

This chain links TRBV2 with TRBJ1-2; D is ambiguous. The CDR3 runs 13 residues. Looked up from germline, CDR1 is SNHLY and CDR2 is FYNNEI. V was shortened by 3 bases and J by 8 bases, with 13 bases between the two germline ends. In nucleotides, the CDR3 is TGTGCCAGCAGTGACAGGTCGTTGGTCGGCTACACCTTC. Translation: CASSDRSLVGYTF.

In its sample, this clone was seen a few times. The V and J genes are TRBV3-1 (or the pseudogene TRBV3-2) and TRBJ1-1; D not resolved. The ends were cut back, 4 bases at V and 5 bases at J, with 17 bases in the middle. This CDR3 comprises 15 residues. Germline CDR1 LGHDT, CDR2 YNNKEL (reference sequence). Here the CDR3 reads CASSLFGVTGTEAFF. In DNA form, the CDR3 reads TGTGCCAGCAGCCTCTTCGGCGTTACGGGTACTGAAGCTTTCTTT.

The V and J genes are TRBV2 and TRBJ1-6, with TRBD1 identical over 7 bases. Germline V gene data show CDR1 as SNHLY and CDR2 as FYNNEI. J gave up 13 bases and V 1 base, and 7 bases lay outside the gene matches. This CDR3 region has 14 residues. As DNA, the CDR3 is TGTGCCAGCAGTGAAGGACAGGGCCGGGGGCCCCTCCACTTT. Translating it yields CASSEGQGRGPLHF. Looking up the rest from reference TRBV2 and TRBJ1-6 gives the full variable domain: EPEVTQTPSHQVTQMGQEVILRCVPISNHLYFYWYRQILGQKVEFLVSFYNNEISEKSEIFDDQFSVERPDGSNFTLKIRSTKLEDSAMYFCASSEGQGRGPLHFGNGTRLTVT.

This clone was counted between two and nine times. The chain joins TRBV19 to TRBJ1-1; a possible D gene is TRBD1 (6 bases). Looked up from germline, CDR1 is LNHDA and CDR2 is SQIVND (reference sequence). The CDR3 extends over 13 amino acids. The germline V and J ends were trimmed by 3 bases and 6 bases, with 11 bases remaining between them. The CDR3 bases are TGTGCCAGTAGTATTGGCAACAGGGCTGAAGCTTTCTTT. The encoded protein is CASSIGNRAEAFF.

This chain connects TRBV5-1 to TRBJ2-2; D is perhaps TRBD1 (6 bases). Trimming left V 4 bases short and J 0 bases short, with 7 bases between. The germline V gene encodes CDR1 SGHRS and CDR2 YFSETQ. The CDR3 spans 14 residues. The CDR3 protein is CASSRTANTGELFF. As DNA, the CDR3 is TGCGCCAGCAGCAGGACAGCGAACACCGGGGAGCTGTTTTTT.

The CDR3 protein is CATSNARDSSTDTQYF. The CDR3 region has the DNA TGTGCCACCAGTAATGCGAGGGACAGTAGCACAGATACGCAGTATTTT. The J gene is TRBJ2-3, the V gene TRBV24-1; 7 nucleotides align to TRBD1. J gave up 0 bases and V 6 bases, and 8 bases lay outside the gene matches. Germline V gene sequence: CDR1 KGHDR, CDR2 SFDVKD. The CDR3 runs to 16 residues.

The gene calls are TRBV29-1 and TRBJ2-5; weak D call: TRBD1 (6 bases). Germline V gene data show CDR1 as SQVTM and CDR2 as ANQGSEA. The CDR3 totals 13 residues. V gave up 3 bases and J gave up 4 bases, with 12 bases separating them. The CDR3 protein is CSVDPGGAETQYF. The CDR3 DNA reads as TGCAGCGTTGACCCTGGGGGCGCAGAGACCCAGTACTTC.

The J gene is TRBJ2-7, the V gene TRBV27; D remains ambiguous. Trimming cost V 3 bases and J 5 bases, with 11 bases left between them. CDR1 and CDR2 from the germline V gene are MNHEY and SMNVEV (reference sequence). This CDR3 spans 13 amino acids. Here the CDR3 reads CASSFAYGHEQYF. The CDR3 DNA follows: TGTGCCAGCAGTTTTGCATATGGCCACGAGCAGTACTTC.

The CDR3 reads CAQGQGVSYEQYF. CDR3 DNA sequence: TGTGCCCAGGGGCAGGGAGTCTCCTACGAGCAGTACTTC. The rearrangement links TRBV2 to TRBJ2-7, with D possibly TRBD1 on 6 matching bases. The CDR3 totals 13 residues. From germline, CDR1 is SNHLY and CDR2 FYNNEI. Trimming pared 11 bases from V and 0 bases from J, leaving 14 bases between.

The chain links TRBV6-6 to TRBJ2-1; D unclear. The CDR3 is 12 residues long. The germline V and J ends were trimmed by 2 bases and 6 bases, with 5 bases remaining between them. CDR1 and CDR2 (germline): MNHNY, SVGAGI (reference sequence). The CDR3 nucleotides read TGTGCCAGCAGTTACGTCAGCAATGAGCAGTTCTTC. Translation: CASSYVSNEQFF.

J is TRBJ1-2 and V is TRBV3-1 (or the pseudogene TRBV3-2); D possibly corresponds to TRBD1 (5 bases). The CDR3 is 14 amino acids. The germline V and J ends were trimmed by 5 bases and 5 bases, with 15 bases remaining between them. CDR1 LGHDT and CDR2 YNNKEL come from the germline V gene (reference sequence). The CDR3 nucleotides read TGTGCCAGCAGCAGGAGGGGAGACCCTTATGGCTACACCTTC. Protein: CASSRRGDPYGYTF.

V is TRBV7-9 and J is TRBJ2-2; TRBD2 aligns across 9 bases. The CDR3 sequence is 16 residues long. Unmatched junction bases numbered 12, after V lost 6 bases and J lost 7 bases. CDR1 is SEHNR and CDR2 is FQNEAQ in the germline V gene (reference sequence). DNA for the CDR3: TGTGCCAGCAGGAGCGAGGTTAGCGGGAGTTTCGGGGAGCTGTTTTTT. It yields the protein CASRSEVSGSFGELFF.

A single count supports this clone. This chain joins TRBV10-2 and TRBJ2-3; 8 nucleotides line up with TRBD2. Germline CDR1 WSHSY, CDR2 SAAADI. With V trimmed by 2 bases and J by 1 base, 2 bases remained unmatched. The CDR3 is 15 residues long. DNA for the CDR3: TGCGCCAGCAGTGAGCTAGCGGGTGGCACAGATACGCAGTATTTT. It encodes CASSELAGGTDTQYF.

The V call is TRBV7-2, the J call TRBJ2-3; D call uncertain. Trimming stripped 4 bases from V and 2 bases from J, with 10 bases between. This CDR3 spans 14 amino acids. Germline loops: CDR1 SGHTA, CDR2 FQGNSA. The CDR3 sequence is CASSSLLLTDTQYF. Written as DNA, the CDR3 is TGTGCCAGCAGCTCCCTTCTCCTCACAGATACGCAGTATTTT.

This clone has a handful of counts. The genes are TRBV11-3 and TRBJ2-3; D is undetermined. The CDR3 covers 13 residues. The V end lost 0 bases, the J end lost 5 bases, and 6 bases lay between the germline ends. Germline V gene data show CDR1 as SGHNT and CDR2 as YENEEA. In DNA, the CDR3 is TGTGCCAGCAGCTTAGATCCCGGAGATACGCAGTATTTT. It is translated as CASSLDPGDTQYF. Using reference TRBV11-3 and TRBJ2-3 for the parts outside the CDR3, the full variable domain is EAGVVQSPRYKIIEKKQPVAFWCNPISGHNTLYWYLQNLGQGPELLIRYENEEAVDDSQLPKDRFSAERLKGVDSTLKIQPAELGDSAVYLCASSLDPGDTQYFGPGTRLTVL.

The chain uses TRBV6-5 and TRBJ1-1; 8 nucleotides align to TRBD1. This CDR3 is 12 amino acids long. Germline V CDR1 and CDR2: MNHEY, SVGAGI. The trim removed 6 bases at V and 8 bases at J, leaving 5 bases unmatched. CDR3 region: CASRRTGQEAFF. The CDR3 DNA is TGTGCCAGCAGGAGGACAGGGCAGGAAGCTTTCTTT.